These 24 T cell receptor beta chains share one sample of origin, sequenced in a study of blood T cell repertoires in COVID-19 (dated by TCRdb to about 2020). Libraries came from the immunoSEQ multiplex PCR assay. The source is immuneACCESS, and TCRdb retained only in-frame sequences with V and J called. Part of the clones is not carried over; for the studies checked, unresolved V genes explain less than half of this, and the remainder is unexplained. The sample table shows about 210,000 clones, and roughly nine tenths are seen once. 0.75% to 0.95% of the sample comes from the top ten. Material: peripheral blood. These receptors were obtained from a woman aged 65 to 85 with acute or convalescent COVID-19.

Worth noting for this clone: This same CDR3 is encoded by further DNA sequences in the sample. This chain links TRBV12-3 or TRBV12-4 with TRBJ2-1; 7 bases line up with TRBD1. The V and J ends lost 3 bases and 4 bases, in that order; junction bases with no gene match: 0. This CDR3 contains 13 residues. CDR3 in DNA: TGTGCCAGCAGTTTGACAGGGTACAATGAGCAGTTCTTC. Translating gives CASSLTGYNEQFF.

The chain employs TRBV5-1 and TRBJ1-1; 7 nucleotides match TRBD1. Germline-derived CDR1 and CDR2 are SGHRS and YFSETQ. This CDR3 is 12 amino acids long. V gave up 7 bases and J gave up 3 bases; unmatched junction bases: 3. The CDR3 reads CASSTGYTEAFF. Written as DNA, the CDR3 is TGCGCCAGCTCGACAGGGTACACTGAAGCTTTCTTT.

The chain uses TRBV6-1 and TRBJ1-5; weak D call: TRBD1 (6 bases). Germline V CDR1 and CDR2: MNHNS, SASEGT. Trimming removed 2 bases from V and 1 base from J, with 21 bases in between. The CDR3 contains 19 residues. The CDR3 nucleotides read TGTGCCAGCAGTGAACTGTTCCAGAGGGGGGGCGCAAGCAATCAGCCCCAGCATTTT. Translating it yields CASSELFQRGGASNQPQHF.

This clone was counted only a few times. The J gene is TRBJ2-2, the V gene TRBV6-5, with 8 bases that match TRBD1. CDR3 length: 15 residues. V lost 6 bases and J lost 7; bases outside the gene matches: 10. Looked up from germline, CDR1 is MNHEY and CDR2 is SVGAGI. CDR3 loop: CASSRTGGAGGELFF. CDR3 nucleotide sequence: TGTGCCAGCAGCCGCACAGGGGGAGCGGGCGGGGAGCTGTTTTTT.

This rearrangement joins TRBV6-5 to TRBJ2-3; D is perhaps TRBD2 (5 bases). Trimming removed 5 bases from V and 1 base from J, with 13 bases in between. Germline CDR1 and CDR2: MNHEY and SVGAGI. This CDR3 has 15 residues. The CDR3 here is CASSPGVTRTDTQYF. For the CDR3, the DNA is TGTGCCAGCAGTCCCGGGGTTACCCGCACAGATACGCAGTATTTT.

The V call is TRBV13, the J call TRBJ2-5, with TRBD2 identical over 8 bases. The CDR3 contains 14 residues. Trimming removed 5 bases from V and 5 bases from J; junction bases left unmatched: 7. CDR1 and CDR2 from the germline V gene are PRHDT and FYEKMQ (reference sequence). Here the CDR3 reads CASSQKRGWETQYF. CDR3 bases: TGTGCCAGCAGCCAGAAGCGGGGGTGGGAGACCCAGTACTTC.

This sequence joins TRBV19 and TRBJ1-2; TRBD1 agrees at 7 bases. Germline CDR1 reads LNHDA; CDR2 reads SQIVND (reference sequence). This CDR3 contains 13 residues. Trimming removed 8 bases from V and 5 bases from J; junction bases left unmatched: 8. CDR3 sequence reads: CASGYRGGYGYTF. The CDR3 DNA sequence: TGTGCCAGTGGCTACAGGGGAGGTTATGGCTACACCTTC.

The chain couples TRBV2 to TRBJ1-5; D remains unclear. From germline, CDR1 is SNHLY and CDR2 FYNNEI. The CDR3 covers 14 residues. V was cut by 6 bases and J by 4 bases, with 13 bases left in between. CDR3 amino acids: CASSAGSTNQPQHF. Written as DNA, the CDR3 is TGTGCCAGCAGCGCCGGGAGCACAAATCAGCCCCAGCATTTT.

This clone occurred once. This sequence joins TRBV6-4 and TRBJ2-2; 11 positions match TRBD1. J was trimmed by 5 bases and V by 8 bases; bases with no gene match: 4. Germline V gene lookup returns CDR1 MRHNA and CDR2 SNTAGT. The CDR3 loop spans 14 amino acids. CDR3 sequence: CASSGTGGTGELFF. The CDR3 coding sequence is TGTGCCAGCTCCGGGACAGGGGGAACCGGGGAGCTGTTTTTT.

As concerns this clone: The identical CDR3 is also encoded by other nucleotide sequences in the sample. The CDR3 here is CASSQRATNEKLFF. The CDR3 DNA reads as TGCGCCAGCAGCCAGAGGGCAACTAATGAAAAACTGTTTTTT. The chain employs TRBV4-1 and TRBJ1-4; no firm D call. V was pared by 3 bases and J by 0 bases, with 5 bases between. CDR3 length: 14 amino acids. Germline V gives CDR1 MGHRA, CDR2 YSYEKL.

The chain has TRBV7-2 and TRBJ2-5; maybe TRBD2 (6 bases). Per the germline V gene, CDR1 is SGHTA and CDR2 is FQGNSA. This CDR3 comprises 14 residues. V lost 5 bases and J 4 bases, leaving 14 bases between the germline ends. Here the CDR3 DNA reads TGTGCCAGCAGCCCGGGGGTACCCGGAGAGACCCAGTACTTC. This sequence encodes CASSPGVPGETQYF.

This clone was detected only a few times. This chain links TRBV5-8 with TRBJ2-7; the match to TRBD2 covers 10 bases. With V trimmed by 2 bases and J by 2 bases, 4 bases remained unmatched. In germline, CDR1 is SGHTS, CDR2 YDEGEE. This CDR3 contains 15 residues. CDR3 sequence reads: CASSLWTSGTYEQYF. For the CDR3, the DNA is TGTGCCAGCAGCTTATGGACTAGCGGTACCTACGAGCAGTACTTC.

The V and J genes are TRBV18 and TRBJ2-7, with a weak D call TRBD2 (5 bases). Germline lookup yields CDR1 KGHSH and CDR2 LQKENI. V was shortened by 6 bases and J by 0 bases, with 15 bases between the two germline ends. The CDR3 extends over 15 amino acids. Here the CDR3 reads CASSRVRDSSYEQYF. The CDR3 nucleotides read TGTGCCAGCTCCCGCGTGAGGGATAGCTCCTACGAGCAGTACTTC.

The chain couples TRBV7-8 to TRBJ1-1; D call uncertain. The CDR3 runs to 12 residues. Germline-derived CDR1 and CDR2 are SGHVS and FQNEAQ. V lost 1 base, J lost 6 bases, and 6 bases lay in between. Written as DNA, the CDR3 is TGTGCCAGCAGCTTAGTAGGAGCTGAAGCTTTCTTT. Translation: CASSLVGAEAFF.

A single count supports this clone. This chain links TRBV19 with TRBJ1-5, with D unresolved. The V and J ends lost 2 bases and 2 bases respectively, with 16 bases between them. CDR1 is LNHDA and CDR2 is SQIVND in the germline V gene (reference sequence). The CDR3 length is 17 residues. The CDR3 protein is CASSIRRGSKGNQPQHF. The CDR3 DNA follows: TGTGCCAGTAGTATACGACGGGGTAGTAAGGGCAATCAGCCCCAGCATTTT.

This clone was recorded a few times. The V and J genes are TRBV5-5 and TRBJ1-5; tentative D call: TRBD1 (5 bases). The germline CDR1 and CDR2 sequences are SGHKS and YYEKEE (reference sequence). The V and J ends lost 3 bases and 5 bases respectively, with 18 bases between them. CDR3 length equals 16 residues. As DNA, the CDR3 is TGTGCCAGCAGCTCTGGGGGAGGGTTGGCTTATCAGCCCCAGCATTTT. Amino acids: CASSSGGGLAYQPQHF.

The chain is built from TRBV5-1 and TRBJ2-2, with D possibly being TRBD1 (5 bases). CDR3 size: 14 residues. Germline V gives CDR1 SGHRS, CDR2 YFSETQ. Trimming left V 0 bases short and J 3 bases short, with 6 bases between. CDR3 sequence (DNA): TGCGCCAGCAGCTTGGCGACAGACACCGGGGAGCTGTTTTTT. Translation gives CASSLATDTGELFF.

The chain has TRBV6-6 and TRBJ1-6, with 7 bases that match TRBD1. Per germline, CDR1 MNHNY and CDR2 SVGAGI (reference sequence). The CDR3 is made up of 15 amino acids. Trimming took 5 bases from V and 7 from J; bases not matched to a gene: 8. CDR3 loop: CASSTMTGSNSPLHF. CDR3 nucleotides: TGTGCCAGCAGTACCATGACAGGGTCAAATTCACCCCTCCACTTT.

This sequence joins TRBV18 and TRBJ2-7; 7 bases match TRBD1. J was trimmed by 0 bases and V by 5 bases; bases with no gene match: 4. The CDR3 sequence is 14 residues long. Germline loops: CDR1 KGHSH, CDR2 LQKENI. The CDR3 nucleotides read TGTGCCAGCTCAAGGGGACAGAACTCCTACGAGCAGTACTTC. This gives the protein CASSRGQNSYEQYF.

The CDR3 DNA reads as TGTGCCAGCAGCCAAGCAGTCCTAGCGGGAGAGGTCGATACGCAGTATTTT. Its translation: CASSQAVLAGEVDTQYF. The chain has TRBV4-2 and TRBJ2-3; 10 bases line up with TRBD2. V gave up 1 base and J gave up 6 bases; unmatched junction bases: 10. Germline assignment: CDR1 LGHNA and CDR2 YNFKEQ. CDR3 length equals 17 residues.

The rearrangement uses TRBV6-2 or TRBV6-3 and TRBJ2-2; 8 positions match TRBD2. V shed 6 bases, J shed 7 bases, and the junction held 10 bases outside the gene matches. The CDR3 is made up of 15 amino acids. Germline V gene lookup returns CDR1 MNHEY and CDR2 SVGEGT. The CDR3 sequence is CASSGRAGVHGELFF. The CDR3 nucleotides are TGTGCCAGCAGCGGGCGAGCGGGAGTTCACGGGGAGCTGTTTTTT.

This chain links TRBV14 with TRBJ1-3; 10 positions agree with TRBD1. CDR3 length: 16 amino acids. J was trimmed by 3 bases and V by 1 base; bases with no gene match: 3. Germline V lookup: CDR1 SGHDN, CDR2 FVKESK. The DNA for the CDR3 is TGTGCCAGCAGCCAAGCGACAGGGGGCCTTGGAAACACCATATATTTT. This codes for CASSQATGGLGNTIYF.

The gene calls are TRBV11-2 and TRBJ1-2; no clear D. The germline CDR1 and CDR2 sequences are SGHAT and FQNNGV. Between the trimmed V and J ends, which lost 3 bases and 7 bases, there was a span of 12 bases. The CDR3 has 13 amino acids. CDR3 protein: CASSLGGPLGYTF. CDR3 DNA: TGTGCCAGCAGCTTGGGAGGGCCTCTTGGCTACACCTTC.

CDR3: CSVEYREGYGYTF. In DNA form, the CDR3 reads TGCAGCGTTGAGTACAGGGAGGGCTATGGCTACACCTTC. V usage is TRBV29-1 and J usage is TRBJ1-2; tentative D call: TRBD1 (6 bases). This CDR3 region has 13 residues. Trimming stripped 3 bases from V and 4 bases from J, with 12 bases between. Germline V gives CDR1 SQVTM, CDR2 ANQGSEA.